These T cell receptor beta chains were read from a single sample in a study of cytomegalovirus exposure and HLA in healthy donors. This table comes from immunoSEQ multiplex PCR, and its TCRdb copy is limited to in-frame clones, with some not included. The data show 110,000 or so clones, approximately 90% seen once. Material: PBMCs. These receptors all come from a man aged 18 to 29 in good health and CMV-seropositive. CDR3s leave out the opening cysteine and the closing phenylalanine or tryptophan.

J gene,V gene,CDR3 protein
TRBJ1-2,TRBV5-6,ASTHGTRQIANYGYT
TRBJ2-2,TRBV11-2,ASRASGELF
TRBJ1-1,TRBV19,ASKEQGATRTEAF
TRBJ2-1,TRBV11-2,ASSFGPGAYNEQF
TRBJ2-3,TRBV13,ASCFLGDTQY
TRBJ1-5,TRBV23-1,ASLRGPRRDRGYQPQH
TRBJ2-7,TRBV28,ASSFDLAASYEQY
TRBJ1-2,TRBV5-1,ASSQGSTDVDGYT
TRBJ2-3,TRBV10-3,AIREGRTSMTDTQY
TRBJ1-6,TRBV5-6,ASSLAGGAPPLH
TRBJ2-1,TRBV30,AWRRRGTGSNEQF
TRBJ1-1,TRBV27,ASSLSVNTEAF
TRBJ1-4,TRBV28,ASRYQGAGSNEKLF
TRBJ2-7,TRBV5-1,ASRDEGSSYEQY
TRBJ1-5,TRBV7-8,ASRLGAGEPQH
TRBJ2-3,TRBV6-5,ASRIERGSTDTQY
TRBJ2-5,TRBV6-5,ASSYSGGSQETQY
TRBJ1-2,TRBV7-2,ASSPRRRVYGYT
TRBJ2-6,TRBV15,ATSRQGASFILGANVLT
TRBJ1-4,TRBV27,ASSFVGQNEKLF
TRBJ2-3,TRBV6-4,ASSLSLLKEGGTQY
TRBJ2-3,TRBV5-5,ASSLVPHTDTQY
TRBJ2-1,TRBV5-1,ASSALAASSYNEQF
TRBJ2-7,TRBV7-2,ASSLEFRAYYEQY
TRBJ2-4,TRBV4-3,ASSQERLVSKNIQY
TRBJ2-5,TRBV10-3,AISEPTGSMAQY
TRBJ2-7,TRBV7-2,ASSLVRERYEQY
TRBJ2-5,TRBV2,ASSEPRTSERETQY
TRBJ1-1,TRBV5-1,ASSLVGADTEAF
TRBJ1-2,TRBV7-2,ASSSGTGIGYT
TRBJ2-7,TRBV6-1,ASSIRDRGGYEQY
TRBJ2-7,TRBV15,ATSRTGTVYEQY
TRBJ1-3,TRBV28,ASGTGQGVGNTIY
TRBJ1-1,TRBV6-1,ASSGGGGGAVTEAF
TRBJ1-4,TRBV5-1,ASSLASWQKEKLF
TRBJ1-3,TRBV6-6,ASSYHRVAGNTIY
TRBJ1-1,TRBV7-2,ASSLLRTEAF
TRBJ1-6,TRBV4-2,ASSQAVPGVGSPLH
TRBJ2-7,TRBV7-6,ASSPDSSYEQY
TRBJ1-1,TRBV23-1,ASCPGGRGTEAF
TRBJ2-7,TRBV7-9,ASSPGTYEQY
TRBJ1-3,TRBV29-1,SVELVRGNTIY
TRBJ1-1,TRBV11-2,ASSQGQGGNTEAF
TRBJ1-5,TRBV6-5,ASSYGREGNQPQH
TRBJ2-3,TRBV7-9,ASSFNPGGGITDTQY